This T cell receptor beta chain was identified during a study of graft-versus-host responses after intestinal transplantation. Study results and caveats: Allografts carried high graft-versus-host to host-versus-graft clonal ratios in patients having graft-donor T cell macrochimerism.

V was clipped by 2 bases and J by 6 bases; unmatched bases: 9. This CDR3 comprises 16 residues. Germline V gene lookup returns CDR1 SGHTS and CDR2 YDEGEE. TCRdb's table, derived via immunoSEQ multiplex PCR, lists solely in-frame clones and lacks some. The sample includes 43,000 or so clones, roughly 91% of them seen just once. Concerning this clone: The antigen is not known.

The rearrangement joins TRBV5-8 to TRBJ1-5; TRBD1 matches 9 bases. Sequenced here: PBMCs, sampled about 120 weeks after a first intestinal transplant, on the day of a second. The receptor comes from a human patient who received an intestinal transplant, so some T cells may come from the graft donor. CDR3 loop: CASSLSGTGSRQPQHF. The CDR3 bases are TGTGCCAGCAGCTTATCCGGGACAGGGTCGCGTCAGCCCCAGCATTTT.